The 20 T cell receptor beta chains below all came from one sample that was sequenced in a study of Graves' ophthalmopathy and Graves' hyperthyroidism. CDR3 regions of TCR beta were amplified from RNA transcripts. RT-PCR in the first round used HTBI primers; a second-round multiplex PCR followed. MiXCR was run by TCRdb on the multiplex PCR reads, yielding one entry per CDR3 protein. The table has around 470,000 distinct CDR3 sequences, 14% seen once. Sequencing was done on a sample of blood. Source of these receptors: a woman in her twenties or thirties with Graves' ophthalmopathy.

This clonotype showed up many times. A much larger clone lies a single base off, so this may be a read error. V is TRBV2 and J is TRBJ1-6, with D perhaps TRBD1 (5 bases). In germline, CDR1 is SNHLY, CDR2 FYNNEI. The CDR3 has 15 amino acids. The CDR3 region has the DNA TGTGCCAGCAGTGAAGCGCTGATGGGGGTATCACACCTCCACTTT. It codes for CASSEALMGVSHLHF. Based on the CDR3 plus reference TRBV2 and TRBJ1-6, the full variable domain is EPEVTQTPSHQVTQMGQEVILRCVPISNHLYFYWYRQILGQKVEFLVSFYNNEISEKSEIFDDQFSVERPDGSNFTLKIRSTKLEDSAMYFCASSEALMGVSHLHFGNGTRLTVT.

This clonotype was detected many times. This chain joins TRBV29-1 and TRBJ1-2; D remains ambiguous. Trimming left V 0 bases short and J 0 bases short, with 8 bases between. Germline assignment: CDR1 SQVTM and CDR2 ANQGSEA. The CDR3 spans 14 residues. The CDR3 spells CSVEDGWPNYGYTF. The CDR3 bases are TGCAGCGTTGAAGACGGCTGGCCTAACTATGGCTACACCTTC. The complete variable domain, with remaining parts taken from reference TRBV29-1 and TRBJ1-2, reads SAVISQKPSRDICQRGTSLTIQCQVDSQVTMMFWYRQQPGQSLTLIATANQGSEATYESGFVIDKFPISRPNLTFSTLTVSNMSPEDSSIYLCSVEDGWPNYGYTFGSGTRLTVV.

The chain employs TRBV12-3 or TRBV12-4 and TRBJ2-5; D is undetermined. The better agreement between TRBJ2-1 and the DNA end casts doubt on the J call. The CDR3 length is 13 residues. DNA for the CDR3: TGTGCCAGCAGCTCCCGGACGTACAATGAGCAGTTCTTC. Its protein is CASSSRTYNEQFF.

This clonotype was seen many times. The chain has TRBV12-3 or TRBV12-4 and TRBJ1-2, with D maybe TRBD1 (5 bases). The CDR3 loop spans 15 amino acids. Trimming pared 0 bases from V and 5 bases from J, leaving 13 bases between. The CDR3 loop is CASSLALGGKYGYTF. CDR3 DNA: TGTGCCAGCAGTTTAGCGCTCGGGGGGAAATATGGCTACACCTTC.

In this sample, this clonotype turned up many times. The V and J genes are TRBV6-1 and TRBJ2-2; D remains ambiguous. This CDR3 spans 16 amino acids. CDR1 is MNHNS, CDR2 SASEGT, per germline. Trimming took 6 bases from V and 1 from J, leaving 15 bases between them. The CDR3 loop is CASRAHIGRNTGELFF. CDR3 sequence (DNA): TGTGCCAGCAGGGCCCATATAGGAAGGAACACCGGGGAGCTGTTTTTT.

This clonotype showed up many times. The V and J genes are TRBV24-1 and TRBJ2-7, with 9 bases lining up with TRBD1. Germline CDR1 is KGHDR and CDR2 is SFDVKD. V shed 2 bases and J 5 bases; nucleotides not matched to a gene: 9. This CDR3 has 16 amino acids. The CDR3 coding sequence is TGTGCCACCAGTGATTCAACCGGGACAGGGAACCACGAGCAGTACTTC. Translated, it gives CATSDSTGTGNHEQYF.

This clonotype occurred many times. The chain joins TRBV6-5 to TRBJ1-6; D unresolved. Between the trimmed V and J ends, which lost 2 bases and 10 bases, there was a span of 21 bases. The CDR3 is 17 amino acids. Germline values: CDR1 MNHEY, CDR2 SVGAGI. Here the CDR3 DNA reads TGTGCCAGCAGTTACCAAAGAGGCTCCTCGTTAGGGTCACCCCTCCACTTT. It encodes CASSYQRGSSLGSPLHF.

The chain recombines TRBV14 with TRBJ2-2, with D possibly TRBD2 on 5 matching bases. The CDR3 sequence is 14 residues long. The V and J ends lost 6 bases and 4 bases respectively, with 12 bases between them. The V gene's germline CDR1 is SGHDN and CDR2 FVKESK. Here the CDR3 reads CASRGVMTTGELFF. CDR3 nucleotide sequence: TGTGCCAGCAGGGGAGTCATGACCACCGGGGAGCTGTTTTTT.

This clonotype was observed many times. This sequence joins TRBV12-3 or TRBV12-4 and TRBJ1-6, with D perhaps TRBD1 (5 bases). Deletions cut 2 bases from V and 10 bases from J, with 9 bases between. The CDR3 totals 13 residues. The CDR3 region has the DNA TGTGCCAGCAGTTTAACAAGGGACTCACCCCTCCACTTT. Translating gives CASSLTRDSPLHF.

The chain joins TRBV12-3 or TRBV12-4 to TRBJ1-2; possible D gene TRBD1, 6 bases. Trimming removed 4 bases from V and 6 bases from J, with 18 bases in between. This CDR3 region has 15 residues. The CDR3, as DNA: TGTGCCAGCAGTTCAACAGGGTTAGCGGCTAATGGCTACACCTTC. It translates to CASSSTGLAANGYTF.

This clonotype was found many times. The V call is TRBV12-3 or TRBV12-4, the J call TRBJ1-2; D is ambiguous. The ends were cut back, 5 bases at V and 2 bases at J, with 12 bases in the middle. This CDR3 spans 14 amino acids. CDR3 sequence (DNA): TGTGCCAGCAGTGTCCTGATCCGAAACTATGGCTACACCTTC. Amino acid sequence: CASSVLIRNYGYTF.

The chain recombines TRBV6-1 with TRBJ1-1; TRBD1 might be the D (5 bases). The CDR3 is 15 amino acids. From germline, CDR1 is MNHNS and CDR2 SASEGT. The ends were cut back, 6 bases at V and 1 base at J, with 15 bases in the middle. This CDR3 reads CASRDMGRPNTEAFF. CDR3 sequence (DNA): TGTGCCAGCAGGGATATGGGACGCCCGAACACTGAAGCTTTCTTT.

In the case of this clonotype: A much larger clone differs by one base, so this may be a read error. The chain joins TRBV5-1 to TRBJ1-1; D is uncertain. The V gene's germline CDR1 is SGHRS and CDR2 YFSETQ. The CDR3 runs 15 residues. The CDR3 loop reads CASSLVAFLNTEACF. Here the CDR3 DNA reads TGCGCCAGCAGCTTGGTTGCGTTTTTGAACACTGAAGCTTGCTTT.

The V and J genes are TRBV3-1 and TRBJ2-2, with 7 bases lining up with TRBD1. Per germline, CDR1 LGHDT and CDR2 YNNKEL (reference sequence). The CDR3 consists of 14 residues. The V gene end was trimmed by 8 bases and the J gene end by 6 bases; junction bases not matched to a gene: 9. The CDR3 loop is CASCGQAGAGELFF. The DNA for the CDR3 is TGTGCCAGCTGCGGACAGGCAGGGGCCGGGGAGCTGTTTTTT.

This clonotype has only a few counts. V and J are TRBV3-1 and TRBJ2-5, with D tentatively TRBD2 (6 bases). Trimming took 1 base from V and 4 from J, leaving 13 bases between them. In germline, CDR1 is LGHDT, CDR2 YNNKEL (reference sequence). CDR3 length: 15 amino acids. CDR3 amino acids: CASSQVRGVRETQYF. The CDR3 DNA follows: TGTGCCAGCAGCCAAGTACGCGGGGTCAGAGAGACCCAGTACTTC.

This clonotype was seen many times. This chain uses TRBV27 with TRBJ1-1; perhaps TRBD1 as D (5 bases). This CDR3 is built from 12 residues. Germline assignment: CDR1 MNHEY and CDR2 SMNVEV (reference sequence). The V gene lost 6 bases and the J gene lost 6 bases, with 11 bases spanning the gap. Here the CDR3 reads CASRLGASEAFF. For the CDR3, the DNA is TGTGCCAGCAGATTAGGGGCCTCTGAAGCTTTCTTT.

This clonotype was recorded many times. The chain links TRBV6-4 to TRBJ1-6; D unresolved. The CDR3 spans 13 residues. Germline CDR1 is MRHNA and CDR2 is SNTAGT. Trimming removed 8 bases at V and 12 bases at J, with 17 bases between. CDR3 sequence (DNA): TGTGCCAGCGCTAGAATGCGGGATTTACCCCTCCACTTT. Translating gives CASARMRDLPLHF.

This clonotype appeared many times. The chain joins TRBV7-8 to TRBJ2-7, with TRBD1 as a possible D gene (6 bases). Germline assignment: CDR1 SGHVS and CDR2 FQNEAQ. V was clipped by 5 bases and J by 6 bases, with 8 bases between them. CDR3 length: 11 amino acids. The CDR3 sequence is CASSARGEQYF. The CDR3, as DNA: TGTGCCAGCAGCGCCAGGGGCGAGCAGTACTTC.

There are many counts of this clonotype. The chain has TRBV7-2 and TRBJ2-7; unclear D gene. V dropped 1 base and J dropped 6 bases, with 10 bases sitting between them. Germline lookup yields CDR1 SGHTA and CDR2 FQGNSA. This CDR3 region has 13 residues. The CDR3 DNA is TGTGCCAGCAGCTTAGAGGGTTTGGTCGAGCAGTACTTC. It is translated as CASSLEGLVEQYF.

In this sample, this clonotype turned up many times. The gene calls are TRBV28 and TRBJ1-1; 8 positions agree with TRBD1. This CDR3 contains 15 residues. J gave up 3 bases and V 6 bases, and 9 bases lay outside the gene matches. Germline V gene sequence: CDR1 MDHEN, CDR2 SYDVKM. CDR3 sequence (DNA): TGTGCCAGCAGCGGTCCCAGGGGGCGGGACACTGAAGCTTTCTTT. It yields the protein CASSGPRGRDTEAFF.